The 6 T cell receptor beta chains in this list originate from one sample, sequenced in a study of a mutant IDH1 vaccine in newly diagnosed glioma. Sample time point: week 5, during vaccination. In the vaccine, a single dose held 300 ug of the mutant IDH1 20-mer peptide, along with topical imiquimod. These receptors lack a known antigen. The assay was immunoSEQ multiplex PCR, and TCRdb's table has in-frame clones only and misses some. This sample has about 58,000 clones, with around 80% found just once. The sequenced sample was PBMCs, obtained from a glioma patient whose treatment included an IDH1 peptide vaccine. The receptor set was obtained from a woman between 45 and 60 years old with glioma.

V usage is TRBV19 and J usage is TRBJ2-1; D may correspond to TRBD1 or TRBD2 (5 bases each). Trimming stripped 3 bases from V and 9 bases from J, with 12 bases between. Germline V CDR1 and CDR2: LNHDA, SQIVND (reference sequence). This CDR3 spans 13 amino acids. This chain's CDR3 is CASSIAGAAEQFF. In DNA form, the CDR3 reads TGTGCCAGTAGTATCGCCGGGGCCGCTGAGCAGTTCTTC.

CDR3 nucleotides: TGTGCCAGCAGCTGGGGACAGGGAACCTACGAGCAGTACTTC. This translates into CASSWGQGTYEQYF. This rearrangement joins TRBV5-6 to TRBJ2-7; 9 nucleotides match TRBD1. V was clipped by 3 bases and J by 2 bases; unmatched bases: 3. CDR1 and CDR2 from the germline V gene are SGHDT and YYEEEE. This CDR3 spans 14 amino acids. The entire variable domain, with the rest obtained from reference TRBV5-6 and TRBJ2-7, is as follows: DAGVTQSPTHLIKTRGQQVTLRCSPKSGHDTVSWYQQALGQGPQFIFQYYEEEERQRGNFPDRFSGHQFPNYSSELNVNALLLGDSALYLCASSWGQGTYEQYFGPGTRLTVT.

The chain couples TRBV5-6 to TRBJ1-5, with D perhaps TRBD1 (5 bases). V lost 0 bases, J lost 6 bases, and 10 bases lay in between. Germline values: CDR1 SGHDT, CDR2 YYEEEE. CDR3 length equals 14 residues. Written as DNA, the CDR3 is TGTGCCAGCAGCTTGGGGGGCCAGGGTCAGCCCCAGCATTTT. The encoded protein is CASSLGGQGQPQHF.

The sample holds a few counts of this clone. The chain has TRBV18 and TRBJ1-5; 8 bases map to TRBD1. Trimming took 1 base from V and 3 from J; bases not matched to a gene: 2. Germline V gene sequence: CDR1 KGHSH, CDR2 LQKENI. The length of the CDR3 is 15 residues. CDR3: CASSPRTGNNQPQHF. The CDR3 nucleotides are TGTGCCAGCTCACCACGGACAGGGAACAATCAGCCCCAGCATTTT.

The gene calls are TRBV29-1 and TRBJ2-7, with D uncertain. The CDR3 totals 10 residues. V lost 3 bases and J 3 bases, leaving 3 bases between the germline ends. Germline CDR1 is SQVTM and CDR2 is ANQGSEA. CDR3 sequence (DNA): TGCAGCGTTGAGGACTACGAGCAGTACTTC. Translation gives CSVEDYEQYF.

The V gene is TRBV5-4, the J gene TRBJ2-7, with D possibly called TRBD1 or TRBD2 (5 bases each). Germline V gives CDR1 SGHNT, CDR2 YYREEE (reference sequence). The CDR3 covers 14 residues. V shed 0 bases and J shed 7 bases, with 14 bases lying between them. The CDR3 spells CASSLELRGEEQYF. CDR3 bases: TGTGCCAGCAGCTTGGAACTTCGAGGGGAAGAGCAGTACTTC.